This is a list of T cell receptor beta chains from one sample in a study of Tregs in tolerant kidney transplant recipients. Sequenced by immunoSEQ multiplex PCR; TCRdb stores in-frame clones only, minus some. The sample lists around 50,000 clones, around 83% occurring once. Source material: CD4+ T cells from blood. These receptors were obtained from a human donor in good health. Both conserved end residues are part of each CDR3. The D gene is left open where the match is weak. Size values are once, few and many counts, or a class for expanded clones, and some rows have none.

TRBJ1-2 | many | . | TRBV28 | TGTGCCAGCAGAACTCTCAAGGGCAGGGAACGTGGCTACACCTTC | CASRTLKGRERGYTF
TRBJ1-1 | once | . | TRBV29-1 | TGCAGCGTTGAACGGGAGGGGTGGTCGGCTTTCTTT | CSVEREGWSAFF
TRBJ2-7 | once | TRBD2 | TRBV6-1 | TGTGCCAGCAGCGAACTAGCGGGGGGACGCCTCTACGAGCAGTACTTC | CASSELAGGRLYEQYF
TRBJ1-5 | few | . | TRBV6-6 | TGTGCCAGCAGTGACTACACAGGGATTAGCAATCAGCCCCAGCATTTT | CASSDYTGISNQPQHF
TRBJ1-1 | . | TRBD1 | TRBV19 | TGTGCCAGTAGTGCTACCACAGGGGGAAGGACTGAAGCTTTCTTT | CASSATTGGRTEAFF
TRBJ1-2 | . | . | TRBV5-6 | TGTGCCAGCAGGCTTGAGAGGCCTAAAGTTGGGCTGGTTAGTGGCTACACCTTC | CASRLERPKVGLVSGYTF
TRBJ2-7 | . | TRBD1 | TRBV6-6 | TGTGCCAGCAGACGGGGACAGGGGTCCTACGAGCAGTACTTC | CASRRGQGSYEQYF
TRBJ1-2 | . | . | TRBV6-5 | TGTGCCAGCAGAGAAACAGCGAACTATGGCTACACCTTC | CASRETANYGYTF
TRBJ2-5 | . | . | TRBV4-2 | TGTGCCAGCAGCCAAGGACTGTCCCTCACGCCGGACGTAGAATTCCAAGAGACCCAGTACTTC | CASSQGLSLTPDVEFQETQYF
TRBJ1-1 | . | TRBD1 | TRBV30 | TGTGCCTGGAGTGTACTGGGACAGATGAACACTGAAGCTTTCTTT | CAWSVLGQMNTEAFF
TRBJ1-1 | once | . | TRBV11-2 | TGTGCCAGCAGCCGCTTGAACCCAGCCCAATACACGAACACTGAAGCTTTCTTT | CASSRLNPAQYTNTEAFF
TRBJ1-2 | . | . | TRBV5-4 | TGTGCCAGCAGCTTGGACAGAGACTATGGCTACACCTTC | CASSLDRDYGYTF
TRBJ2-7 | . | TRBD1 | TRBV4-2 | TGTGCCAGCAGCCAAGAGGTCAGGACAGGGGGCGACGAGCAGTACTTC | CASSQEVRTGGDEQYF
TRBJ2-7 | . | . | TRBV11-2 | TGTGCCAGCAGCCGAGGATGGTACGAGCAGTACTTC | CASSRGWYEQYF
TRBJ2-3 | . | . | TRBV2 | TGTGCCAGCAGTGAACGGACGACAAGCGATACGCAGTATTTT | CASSERTTSDTQYF
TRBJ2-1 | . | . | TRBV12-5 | TGTGCTAGTGGTTCCGAGGTTGGGGACAATGAGCAGTTCTTC | CASGSEVGDNEQFF
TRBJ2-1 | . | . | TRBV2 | TGTGCCAGCTTGGAGGGGACCGGTGAGCAGTTCTTC | CASLEGTGEQFF
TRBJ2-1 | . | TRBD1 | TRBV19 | TGTGCCAGTAATGGGGGACCGGGACAGGGCTCCTACAATGAGCAGTTCTTC | CASNGGPGQGSYNEQFF
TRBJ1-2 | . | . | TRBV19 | TGTGCCGGAACCGGGGGCATCGGGAACTATGGCTACACCTTC | CAGTGGIGNYGYTF
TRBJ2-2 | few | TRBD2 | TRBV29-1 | TGCAGCATGAGGACTAGTGGGCGCACCGGGGAGCTGTTTTTT | CSMRTSGRTGELFF
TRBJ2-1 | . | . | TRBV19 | TGTGCCAGTAGTGGGGGTGGTGAGCAGTTCTTC | CASSGGGEQFF
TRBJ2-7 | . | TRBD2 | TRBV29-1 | TGCAGCGCTTTTGCTGGGGTGACTAGCGGACCCTACGAGCAGTACTTC | CSAFAGVTSGPYEQYF
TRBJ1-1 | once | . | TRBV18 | TGTGCCAGCTCCGTTGACGTGAACACTGAAGCTTTCTTT | CASSVDVNTEAFF
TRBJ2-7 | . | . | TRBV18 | TGTGCCAGCTCACCCTTGGCTTCGGACGAGCAGTACTTC | CASSPLASDEQYF
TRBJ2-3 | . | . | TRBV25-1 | TGTGCCAGCAGCCTCAGGATCGCAGATACGCAGTATTTT | CASSLRIADTQYF
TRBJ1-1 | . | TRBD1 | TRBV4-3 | TGCGCCAGCAGCCACCCCGGGACAGGGTCCGAAGCTTTCTTT | CASSHPGTGSEAFF
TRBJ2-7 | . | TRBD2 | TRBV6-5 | TGTGCCAGCAGGGAGGGAGGGTATTACGAGCAGTACTTC | CASREGGYYEQYF
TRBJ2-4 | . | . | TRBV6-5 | TGTGCCAGCAGACCTCGAGCCAAAAACATTCAGTACTTC | CASRPRAKNIQYF
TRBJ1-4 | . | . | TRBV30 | TGTGCCTGGAGTCTCACCGCGGCAACTAATGAAAAACTGTTTTTT | CAWSLTAATNEKLFF
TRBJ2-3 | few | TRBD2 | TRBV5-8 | TGTGCCAGCAGCTTCCCCAGCGGGGGGGCGGGGGATACGCAGTATTTT | CASSFPSGGAGDTQYF
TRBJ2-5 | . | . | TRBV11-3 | TGTGCCAGCAGCTTAGTTGGGAAGGGCCCAGAGACCCAGTACTTC | CASSLVGKGPETQYF
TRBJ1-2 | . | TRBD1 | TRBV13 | TGTGCCAGCAGCTCCAGGACAGGCAATTATGGCTACACCTTC | CASSSRTGNYGYTF
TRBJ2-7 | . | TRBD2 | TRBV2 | TGTGCCAGCAGCGCGGGACTACCCTCCTACGAGCAGTACTTC | CASSAGLPSYEQYF
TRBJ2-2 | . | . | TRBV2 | TGTGCCAGCAGTGAATCCCGTCAGTCGAACACCGGGGAGCTGTTTTTT | CASSESRQSNTGELFF
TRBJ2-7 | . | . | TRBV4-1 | TGCGCCAGCAGCCAAGGCCTAGGTTACGAGCAGTACTTC | CASSQGLGYEQYF
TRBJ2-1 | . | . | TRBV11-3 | TGTGCCAGCAGCTTGGGCATCTCTCTTTGGATGGAGCAGTTCTTC | CASSLGISLWMEQFF
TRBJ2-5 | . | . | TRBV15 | TGTGCCACCAGCATGGGGACCCAAGAGACCCAGTACTTC | CATSMGTQETQYF
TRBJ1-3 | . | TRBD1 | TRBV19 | TGTGCCAGTAGTACTAGCGGACAGGGCGGCAACACCATATATTTT | CASSTSGQGGNTIYF
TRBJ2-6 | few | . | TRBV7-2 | TGTGCCAGCAGCTTCGGGACGGGCTCTGGGGCCAACGTCCTGACTTTC | CASSFGTGSGANVLTF
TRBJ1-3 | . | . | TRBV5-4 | TGTGCCAGCAGCTCACCCACGAGGAGGGCAGGGGGAAACACCATATATTTT | CASSSPTRRAGGNTIYF
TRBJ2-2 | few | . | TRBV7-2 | TGTGCCAGCAGCTTACAGGATTCCGGGGAGCTGTTTTTT | CASSLQDSGELFF
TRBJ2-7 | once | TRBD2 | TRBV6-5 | TGTGCCAGCAGTTACTTCAAAGCGGGGGGCCTCTACGAGCAGTACTTC | CASSYFKAGGLYEQYF
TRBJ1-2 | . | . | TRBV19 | TGTGCCAGTAGTGTTGACAGACGATCCGCTTATGGCTACACCTTC | CASSVDRRSAYGYTF
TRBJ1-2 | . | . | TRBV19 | TGTGCCAGTAGTCCTGGGGCCTATGGCTACACCTTC | CASSPGAYGYTF
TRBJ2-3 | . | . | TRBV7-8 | TGTGCCAGCAGCTTAGGAGGCTTTCCAGATACGCAGTATTTT | CASSLGGFPDTQYF
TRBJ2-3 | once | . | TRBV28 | TGTGCCAGCAGTGCGGACCGGGACCCCTCCGCAGATACGCAGTATTTT | CASSADRDPSADTQYF
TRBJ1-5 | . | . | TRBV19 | TGTGCCAGTAGTATTAACGGAGGATCGCCCCAGCATTTT | CASSINGGSPQHF
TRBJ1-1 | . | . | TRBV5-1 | TGCGCCAGCAGCTTGGTACCCGAGGAAAGGGGAGCTTTCTTT | CASSLVPEERGAFF
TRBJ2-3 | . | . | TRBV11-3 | TGTGCCAGCAGCTTAGTCCTAGCCTTTAACACAGATACGCAGTATTTT | CASSLVLAFNTDTQYF
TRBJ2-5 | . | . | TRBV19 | TGTGCCAGTAGTATCGATGGTAGCGCCCTCGGGGCCCAGTACTTC | CASSIDGSALGAQYF
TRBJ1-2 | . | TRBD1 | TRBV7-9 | TGTGCCAGCAGCTTAGGACAGGGGGAAGGCTACACCTTC | CASSLGQGEGYTF
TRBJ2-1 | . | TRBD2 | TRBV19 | TGTGCCAGTAGTACCGGGACTAGCGTGGTCCACAATGAGCAGTTCTTC | CASSTGTSVVHNEQFF